Below, 5 T cell receptor beta chains from the same sample are listed, as sequenced in a study of T cell responses to AZD1222 COVID-19 vaccine. The protocol was immunoSEQ multiplex PCR, while the TCRdb copy is restricted to in-frame clones and leaves out a portion. The sample holds about 130,000 clones; about 93% are singletons and the top ten take 0.91%. The source material was peripheral blood, sampled on day 0 of AZD1222 vaccination. All receptors derive from an adult in good health.

The rearrangement links TRBV12-3 or TRBV12-4 to TRBJ1-4; TRBD1 is a possible D gene (6 bases). The CDR3 totals 13 residues. V lost 2 bases, J lost 6 bases, and 7 bases lay in between. CDR3 residues: CASSLRGDEKLFF. CDR3 bases: TGTGCCAGCAGTTTAAGGGGGGATGAAAAACTGTTTTTT.

To note about this clone: A junction boundary mismatches the germline segment, possibly from a read error. V and J are TRBV18 and TRBJ2-1, with 9 bases identical to TRBD2. Germline V gene sequence: CDR1 KGHSH, CDR2 LQKENI. The CDR3 sequence is 16 residues long. CDR3 sequence: CASSPLAGDPYSEQFF. CDR3 bases: TGTGCCAGCTCACCATTAGCGGGGGACCCCTACAGTGAGCAGTTCTTC.

The chain recombines TRBV27 with TRBJ1-6; 9 nucleotides agree with TRBD1. The CDR3 length is 16 residues. The junction had 8 bases not matched to a gene; V was cut back by 4 bases and J by 7 bases. Looked up from germline, CDR1 is MNHEY and CDR2 is SMNVEV (reference sequence). The chain's CDR3 is CASSSPPGTGNSPLHF. CDR3 in DNA: TGTGCCAGCAGTTCTCCTCCCGGGACAGGGAATTCACCCCTCCACTTT.

The chain joins TRBV4-1 to TRBJ1-6; 7 positions match TRBD1. V lost 2 bases, J lost 9 bases, and 7 bases stayed unmatched. CDR3 length: 15 amino acids. Germline loops: CDR1 MGHRA, CDR2 YSYEKL. The CDR3 region has the DNA TGCGCCAGCAGCCAATCAGGGGGATCCAGTTCACCCCTCCACTTT. Its translation: CASSQSGGSSSPLHF.

CDR3 sequence reads: CASSLGGSGNQPQHF. As DNA, the CDR3 is TGCGCCAGCAGCTTGGGGGGCTCGGGCAATCAGCCCCAGCATTTT. The genes are TRBV5-1 and TRBJ1-5; D possibly corresponds to TRBD1 (5 bases). Per the germline V gene, CDR1 is SGHRS and CDR2 is YFSETQ. V was shortened by 0 bases and J by 2 bases, with 9 bases between the two germline ends. CDR3 length: 15 residues.